The 23 T cell receptor beta chains below were found in one sample sequenced in a study of Tregs in tolerant kidney transplant recipients. Sequencing used immunoSEQ multiplex PCR; TCRdb keeps in-frame clones, though not all of them. The sample lists 95,000 to 120,000 clones; 90% were seen once. The sample consisted of CD4+ T cells from blood, taken before the transplant. Receptor source: a human donor who received a combined kidney and bone marrow transplant.

The chain joins TRBV15 to TRBJ2-6, with 8 positions matching TRBD1. The V gene end was trimmed by 3 bases and the J gene end by 0 bases; junction bases not matched to a gene: 4. Germline V gene data show CDR1 as LNHNV and CDR2 as YYDKDF (reference sequence). This CDR3 spans 17 amino acids. The CDR3 sequence is CATSSRQGISGANVLTF. DNA for the CDR3: TGTGCCACCAGCAGCAGACAGGGGATCTCTGGGGCCAACGTCCTGACTTTC.

The chain joins TRBV5-6 to TRBJ2-7; D is unresolved. V was shortened by 3 bases and J by 5 bases, with 6 bases between the two germline ends. CDR1 is SGHDT, CDR2 YYEEEE, per germline. The CDR3 is 11 amino acids. The CDR3 DNA sequence: TGTGCCAGCAGCTCTGCGCACGAGCAGTACTTC. It codes for CASSSAHEQYF.

The CDR3 DNA follows: TGTGCCAGCAGCGGACAGGGAGGGGAGACCCAGTACTTC. Translating it yields CASSGQGGETQYF. This chain uses TRBV2 with TRBJ2-5; the D gene is possibly TRBD1 (8 bases). The CDR3 totals 13 residues. CDR1 is SNHLY, CDR2 FYNNEI, per germline. Deletions cut 6 bases from V and 5 bases from J, with 13 bases between.

The chain is built from TRBV28 and TRBJ2-7; D gene ambiguous. The germline CDR1 and CDR2 sequences are MDHEN and SYDVKM. This CDR3 is built from 10 residues. With 8 bases removed from V and 11 bases from J, the gap between germline ends came to 13 bases. The CDR3 nucleotides are TGTGCCAGCGGGCAAAGCATAGAGTACTTC. This codes for CASGQSIEYF.

The chain has TRBV7-9 and TRBJ1-3; D perhaps matches TRBD1 (5 bases). This CDR3 has 15 amino acids. V was trimmed by 3 bases and J by 3 bases, leaving 12 bases between them. Germline loops: CDR1 SEHNR, CDR2 FQNEAQ (reference sequence). The chain's CDR3 is CASSLFGGDGNTIYF. The CDR3 coding sequence is TGTGCCAGCAGCTTGTTCGGAGGGGATGGAAACACCATATATTTT.

This chain links TRBV7-2 with TRBJ1-4; 10 bases agree with TRBD1. Per the germline V gene, CDR1 is SGHTA and CDR2 is FQGNSA. V lost 1 base to trimming and J lost 10 bases; unmatched junction nucleotides: 9. CDR3 length equals 16 residues. The CDR3 protein is CASSLVGTGERGKLFF. The CDR3 nucleotides read TGTGCCAGCAGCTTAGTGGGGACAGGGGAACGGGGAAAACTGTTTTTT.

This clone was recorded only once. The DNA of the CDR3 is TGTGCCAGCAGTGAAGGACAGGGTGAGGAAAAACTGTTTTTT. This sequence encodes CASSEGQGEEKLFF. V is TRBV2 and J is TRBJ1-4; 7 bases are shared with TRBD1. V lost 1 base, J lost 8 bases, and 4 bases stayed unmatched. The CDR3 contains 14 residues. The germline CDR1 and CDR2 sequences are SNHLY and FYNNEI.

The chain couples TRBV6-6 to TRBJ2-5, with 8 bases that match TRBD1. In germline, CDR1 is MNHNY, CDR2 SVGAGI (reference sequence). This CDR3 has 15 residues. V dropped 5 bases and J dropped 2; count of bases not matched to a gene: 7. CDR3 nucleotide sequence: TGTGCCAGCAGTAACCGACAGGGGCCACAAGAGACCCAGTACTTC. This gives the protein CASSNRQGPQETQYF.

As concerns this clone: The junction does not match germline at one end; this may be a read error. V is TRBV6-6 and J is TRBJ1-4; a weak D match, TRBD1 (6 bases). Germline values: CDR1 MNHNY, CDR2 SVGAGI (reference sequence). The CDR3 has 15 amino acids. The DNA for the CDR3 is TGTGCCAGCAGTCGGACCGGGACAACGAATGAAAAACTGTTTTTT. Its translation is CASSRTGTTNEKLFF.

This clone appeared once. The rearrangement uses TRBV6-4 and TRBJ2-7; 8 bases align to TRBD2. The CDR3 extends over 14 amino acids. V dropped 5 bases and J dropped 0; count of bases not matched to a gene: 3. CDR1 is MRHNA, CDR2 SNTAGT, per germline. CDR3 region: CASSPTSASYEQYF. The DNA of the CDR3 is TGTGCCAGCAGTCCGACTAGCGCCTCCTACGAGCAGTACTTC.

The chain is built from TRBV29-1 and TRBJ1-2; 7 bases match TRBD1. CDR1 is SQVTM and CDR2 is ANQGSEA in the germline V gene. The CDR3 sequence is 11 residues long. V shed 7 bases, J shed 8 bases, and the junction held 7 bases outside the gene matches. DNA for the CDR3: TGCAGCGAAACAGGGGACCTGGGCTACACCTTC. Encoded protein: CSETGDLGYTF.

The chain carries TRBV29-1 and TRBJ1-1, with TRBD1 matching over 8 bases. In germline, CDR1 is SQVTM, CDR2 ANQGSEA. J lost 1 base, V lost 4 bases, and 14 bases had no gene match. The CDR3 spans 17 residues. The DNA for the CDR3 is TGCAGCGTTGCCGGAGACAGGGGAGGCGGGTGGAACACTGAAGCTTTCTTT. It translates to CSVAGDRGGGWNTEAFF.

The chain employs TRBV6-5 and TRBJ2-7; the match to TRBD1 covers 10 bases. The germline V gene encodes CDR1 MNHEY and CDR2 SVGAGI. There are 14 residues in the CDR3. The V segment lost 2 bases and the J segment 6 bases; nucleotides outside the gene matches: 4. This chain's CDR3 is CASSYGTGVFEQYF. DNA of the CDR3: TGTGCCAGCAGTTACGGGACAGGGGTCTTCGAGCAGTACTTC.

The rearrangement links TRBV7-8 to TRBJ2-3, with D unresolved. Germline V gene lookup returns CDR1 SGHVS and CDR2 FQNEAQ. Trimming removed 0 bases from V and 5 bases from J, with 6 bases in between. This CDR3 has 13 amino acids. CDR3 sequence reads: CASSLAVEDTQYF. The CDR3 DNA is TGTGCCAGCAGCTTAGCGGTAGAAGATACGCAGTATTTT.

Of note for this clone: The same CDR3 also results from other DNA sequences found in this sample. This chain uses TRBV6-6 with TRBJ2-7, with TRBD2 matching 9 bases. The germline V gene has CDR1 MNHNY and CDR2 SVGAGI (reference sequence). The V gene end was trimmed by 2 bases and the J gene end by 3 bases; junction bases not matched to a gene: 2. The CDR3 is made up of 14 amino acids. This CDR3 is CASSYEAGGYEQYF. The CDR3 DNA reads as TGTGCCAGCAGTTACGAAGCGGGAGGCTACGAGCAGTACTTC.

This clone was recorded once. The CDR3 coding sequence is TGTGCCACCAGCAGAAGGGGGGGTCGGGGTCCCAATGAAAAACTGTTTTTT. Translation gives CATSRRGGRGPNEKLFF. The chain is built from TRBV15 and TRBJ1-4, with D tentatively TRBD1 (6 bases). V was trimmed by 2 bases and J by 5 bases, leaving 18 bases between them. This CDR3 region has 17 residues. Looked up from germline, CDR1 is LNHNV and CDR2 is YYDKDF (reference sequence).

The chain has TRBV23-1 and TRBJ2-7; TRBD1 matches 7 bases. TRBV23-1 is classed as an ORF, of uncertain function. Trimming removed 2 bases from V and 0 bases from J; junction bases left unmatched: 7. The CDR3 extends over 16 amino acids. The CDR3 reads CASSQPDRIYSYEQYF. Written as DNA, the CDR3 is TGCGCCAGCAGTCAACCGGACAGGATCTACTCCTACGAGCAGTACTTC.

V and J are TRBV19 and TRBJ2-3; D is possibly TRBD1 (6 bases). Trimming removed 2 bases from V and 3 bases from J, with 12 bases in between. The CDR3 spans 15 residues. The V gene's germline CDR1 is LNHDA and CDR2 SQIVND (reference sequence). This CDR3 reads CASSINTGYTDTQYF. The CDR3 DNA follows: TGTGCCAGTAGTATAAACACAGGGTATACAGATACGCAGTATTTT.

The V call is TRBV5-5, the J call TRBJ1-2, with 7 nucleotides matching TRBD1. Unmatched junction bases numbered 1, after V lost 5 bases and J lost 3 bases. CDR1 is SGHKS, CDR2 YYEKEE, per germline (reference sequence). The CDR3 totals 12 residues. CDR3 coding DNA: TGTGCCAGCAGAGGGGGCGACTATGGCTACACCTTC. It translates to CASRGGDYGYTF.

This clone was seen a single time. The V gene is TRBV29-1, the J gene TRBJ1-1, with D tentatively TRBD1 (5 bases). Deletions cut 7 bases from V and 5 bases from J, with 20 bases between. Looked up from germline, CDR1 is SQVTM and CDR2 is ANQGSEA. The CDR3 spans 14 residues. DNA for the CDR3: TGCAGCGCCTATCGGGGGGATAGCGGGACTGAAGCTTTCTTT. Translation gives CSAYRGDSGTEAFF.

The J gene is TRBJ2-3, the V gene TRBV7-2; perhaps TRBD2 as D (6 bases). V shed 2 bases and J shed 1 base, with 10 bases lying between them. Germline V gene lookup returns CDR1 SGHTA and CDR2 FQGNSA. CDR3 length: 15 residues. In DNA, the CDR3 is TGTGCCAGCAGCTTACTGCGCGGGGGCACAGATACGCAGTATTTT. This translates into CASSLLRGGTDTQYF.

J is TRBJ2-7 and V is TRBV7-2; the match to TRBD2 covers 9 bases. Germline loops: CDR1 SGHTA, CDR2 FQGNSA. V lost 1 base to trimming and J lost 0 bases; unmatched junction nucleotides: 7. The CDR3 contains 17 residues. For the CDR3, the DNA is TGTGCCAGCAGCTTAGGACCTAGCGGGGACCCCTCCTACGAGCAGTACTTC. Translation gives CASSLGPSGDPSYEQYF.

In this sample, this clone turned up once. The J gene is TRBJ1-1, the V gene TRBV18, with 7 bases lining up with TRBD1. This CDR3 is built from 13 residues. J lost 6 bases, V lost 5 bases, and 6 bases had no gene match. Germline V CDR1 and CDR2: KGHSH, LQKENI. CDR3 nucleotides: TGTGCCAGCTCATTCTCAGGGGGAGCTGAAGCTTTCTTT. Translation: CASSFSGGAEAFF.